The entry below describes one T cell receptor (beta chain). Antigen specificity is unknown. Running of the v3.0 immunoSEQ assay took place at survey level. Profiled with immunoSEQ multiplex PCR; TCRdb holds only in-frame clones, not every one. The sample holds about 25,000 clones, approximately 80% seen once. These data belong to a study of long-term antiretroviral therapy in people with HIV. Study findings and constraints: Even long-term ART left TRB diversity below transplant donor controls, despite gains. HIV repertoires spanned tighter CDR3 length ranges than controls did.

The CDR3 consists of 14 residues. Per the germline V gene, CDR1 is WSHSY and CDR2 is SAAADI. Trimming cost V 4 bases and J 5 bases, with 14 bases left between them. Post-ART PBMC samples numbered at least two per donor, and pre-ART ones at least one. The specimen comprised unsorted PBMCs, sampled at the start of antiretroviral therapy, before treatment. This receptor was identified in a woman between 18 and 29 years old with HIV. This chain links TRBV10-2 with TRBJ1-1; no clear D. In DNA form, the CDR3 reads TGCGCCAGCAGTGGGAAGGTTAGGGAAACTGAAGCTTTCTTT. Protein: CASSGKVRETEAFF.